This T cell receptor beta chain was retrieved from a study of shared clonotypes between healthy human individuals. Overall study: Researchers assigned three CD4 naive, three CD4 memory, two CD8 naive and one CD8 memory plate to each donor.

Clones were sequenced by immunoSEQ multiplex PCR, and TCRdb holds only the in-frame ones, with some missing. The profile shows 850,000 to 1,200,000 clones, about 80% of them singletons. In germline, CDR1 is LGHNA, CDR2 YSLEER. CDR3 length equals 14 residues. A CD45RA-negative memory subset and a CD45RA+ naive subset were separated from the CD4+ cells. V and J are TRBV4-3 and TRBJ2-5; 8 bases line up with TRBD1. Gene TRBJ2-7 matches the end of the DNA better, so the J call may be wrong. This receptor was obtained from a man between 18 and 35 years old in good health. The sequenced sample consisted of memory CD4+ T cells sorted from blood. Subset indicated: CD45RA-negative fraction. Here the CDR3 reads CASSQPGQVYEQYF. As DNA, the CDR3 is TGCGCCAGCAGCCAACCGGGACAGGTCTACGAGCAGTACTTC.